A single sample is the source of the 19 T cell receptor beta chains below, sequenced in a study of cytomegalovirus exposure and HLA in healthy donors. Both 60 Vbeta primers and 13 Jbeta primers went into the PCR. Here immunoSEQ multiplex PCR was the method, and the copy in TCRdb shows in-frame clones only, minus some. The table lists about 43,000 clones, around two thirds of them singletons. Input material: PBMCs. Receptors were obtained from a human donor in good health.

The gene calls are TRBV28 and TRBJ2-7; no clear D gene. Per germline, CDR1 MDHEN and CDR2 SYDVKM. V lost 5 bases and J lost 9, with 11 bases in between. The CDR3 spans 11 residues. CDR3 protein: CASSQPEVQYF. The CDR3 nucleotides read TGTGCCAGCAGTCAACCAGAAGTGCAGTACTTC.

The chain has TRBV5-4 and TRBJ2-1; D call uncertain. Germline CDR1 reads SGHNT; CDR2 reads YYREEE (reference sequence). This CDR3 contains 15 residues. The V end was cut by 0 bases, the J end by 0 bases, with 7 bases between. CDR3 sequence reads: CASSLGQDSYNEQFF. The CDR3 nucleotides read TGTGCCAGCAGCTTGGGGCAGGACTCCTACAATGAGCAGTTCTTC.

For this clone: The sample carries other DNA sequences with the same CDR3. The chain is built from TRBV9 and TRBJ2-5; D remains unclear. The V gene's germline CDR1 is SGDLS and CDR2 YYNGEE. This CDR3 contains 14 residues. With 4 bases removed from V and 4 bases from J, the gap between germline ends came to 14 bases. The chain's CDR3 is CASSPLTTGETQYF. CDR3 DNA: TGTGCCAGCAGCCCTCTCACTACGGGAGAGACCCAGTACTTC.

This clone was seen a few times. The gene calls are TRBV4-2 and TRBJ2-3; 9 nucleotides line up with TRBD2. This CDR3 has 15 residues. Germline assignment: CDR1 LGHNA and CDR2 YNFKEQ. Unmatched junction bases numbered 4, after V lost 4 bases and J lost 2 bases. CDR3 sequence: CASSPRGGLTDTQYF. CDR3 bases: TGTGCCAGCAGCCCGCGGGGGGGCCTCACAGATACGCAGTATTTT.

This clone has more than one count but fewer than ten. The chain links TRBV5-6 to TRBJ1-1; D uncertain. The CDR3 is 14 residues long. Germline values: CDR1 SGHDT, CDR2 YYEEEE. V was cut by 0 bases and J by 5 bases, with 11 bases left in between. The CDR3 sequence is CASSLVGVETEAFF. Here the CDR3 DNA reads TGTGCCAGCAGCTTGGTGGGAGTGGAGACTGAAGCTTTCTTT.

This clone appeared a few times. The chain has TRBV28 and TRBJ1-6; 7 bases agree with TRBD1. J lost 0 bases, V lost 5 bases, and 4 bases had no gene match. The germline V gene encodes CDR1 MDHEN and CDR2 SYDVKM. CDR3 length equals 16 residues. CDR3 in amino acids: CASSTGVGSYNSPLHF. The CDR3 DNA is TGTGCCAGCAGTACAGGGGTGGGCTCCTATAATTCACCCCTCCACTTT. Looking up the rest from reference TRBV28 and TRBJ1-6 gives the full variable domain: DVKVTQSSRYLVKRTGEKVFLECVQDMDHENMFWYRQDPGLGLRLIYFSYDVKMKEKGDIPEGYSVSREKKERFSLILESASTNQTSMYLCASSTGVGSYNSPLHFGNGTRLTVT.

The CDR3 nucleotides read TGCGCCAGCAGCCAAGATTCTGGGACAGCTCATGAGCAGTTCTTC. Its translation: CASSQDSGTAHEQFF. V and J are TRBV4-3 and TRBJ2-1; 7 bases fit TRBD1. Trimming cost V 0 bases and J 8 bases; bases outside gene matches: 7. This CDR3 has 15 amino acids. Germline loops: CDR1 LGHNA, CDR2 YSLEER.

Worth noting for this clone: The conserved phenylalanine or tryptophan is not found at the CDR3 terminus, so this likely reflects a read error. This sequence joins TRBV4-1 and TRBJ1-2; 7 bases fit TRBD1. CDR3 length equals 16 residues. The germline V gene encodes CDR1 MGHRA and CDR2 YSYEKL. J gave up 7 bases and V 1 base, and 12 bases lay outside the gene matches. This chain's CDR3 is CASSQGDTGVSGGYTV. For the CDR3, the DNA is TGCGCCAGCAGCCAAGGGGATACAGGGGTTTCTGGTGGCTACACCGTC.

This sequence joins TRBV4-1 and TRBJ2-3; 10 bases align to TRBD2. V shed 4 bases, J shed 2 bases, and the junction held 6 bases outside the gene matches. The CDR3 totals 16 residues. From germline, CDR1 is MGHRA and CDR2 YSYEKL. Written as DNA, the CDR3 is TGCGCCAGCAGCCGCGGGACTAGCGAACCCACAGATACGCAGTATTTT. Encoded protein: CASSRGTSEPTDTQYF.

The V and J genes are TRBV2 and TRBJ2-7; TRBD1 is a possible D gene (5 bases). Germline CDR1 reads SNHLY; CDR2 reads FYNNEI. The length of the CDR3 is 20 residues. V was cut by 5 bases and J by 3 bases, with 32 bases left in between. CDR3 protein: CASSLTPGTGRVRTDYEQYF. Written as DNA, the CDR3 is TGTGCCAGCAGTCTCACCCCTGGCACGGGCAGGGTCAGAACAGACTACGAGCAGTACTTC.

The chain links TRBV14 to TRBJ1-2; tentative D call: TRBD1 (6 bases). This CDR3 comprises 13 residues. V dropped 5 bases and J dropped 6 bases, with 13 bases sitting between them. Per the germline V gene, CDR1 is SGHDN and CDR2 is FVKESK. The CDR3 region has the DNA TGTGCCAGCAGCGTCTCGGGGGGCCATGGCTACACCTTC. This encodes CASSVSGGHGYTF.

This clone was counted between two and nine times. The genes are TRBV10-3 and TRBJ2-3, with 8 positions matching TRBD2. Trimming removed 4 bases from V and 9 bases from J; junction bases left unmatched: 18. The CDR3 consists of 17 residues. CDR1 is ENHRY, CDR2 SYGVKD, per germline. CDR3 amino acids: CAISVRTGGGQGRTQYF. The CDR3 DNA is TGTGCCATCAGTGTTCGTACGGGCGGGGGGCAGGGTAGGACGCAGTATTTT.

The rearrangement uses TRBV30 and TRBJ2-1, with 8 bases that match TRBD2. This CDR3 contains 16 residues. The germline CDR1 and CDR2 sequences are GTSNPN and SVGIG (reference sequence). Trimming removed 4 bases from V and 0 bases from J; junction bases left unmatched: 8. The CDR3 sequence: CAWIPVTSVSYNEQFF. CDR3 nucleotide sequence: TGTGCCTGGATTCCCGTGACTAGCGTCTCCTACAATGAGCAGTTCTTC.

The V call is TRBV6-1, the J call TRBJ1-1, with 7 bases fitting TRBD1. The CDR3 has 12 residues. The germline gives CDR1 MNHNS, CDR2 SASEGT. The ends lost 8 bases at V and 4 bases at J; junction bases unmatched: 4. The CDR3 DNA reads TGTGCCAGCGGCGCAGGGGGCACTGAAGCTTTCTTT. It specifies CASGAGGTEAFF.

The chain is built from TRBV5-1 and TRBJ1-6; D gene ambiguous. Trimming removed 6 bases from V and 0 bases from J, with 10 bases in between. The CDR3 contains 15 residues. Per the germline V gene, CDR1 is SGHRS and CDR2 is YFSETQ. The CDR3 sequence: CASNYGSSYNSPLHF. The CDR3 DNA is TGCGCCAGCAACTACGGGAGCTCCTATAATTCACCCCTCCACTTT.

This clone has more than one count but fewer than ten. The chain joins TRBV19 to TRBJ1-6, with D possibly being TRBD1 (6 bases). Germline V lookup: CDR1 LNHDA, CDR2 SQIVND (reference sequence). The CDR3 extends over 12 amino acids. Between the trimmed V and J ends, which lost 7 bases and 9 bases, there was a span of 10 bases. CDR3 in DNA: TGTGCCAGTAAACAGGGTAGTTCACCCCTCCACTTT. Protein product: CASKQGSSPLHF.

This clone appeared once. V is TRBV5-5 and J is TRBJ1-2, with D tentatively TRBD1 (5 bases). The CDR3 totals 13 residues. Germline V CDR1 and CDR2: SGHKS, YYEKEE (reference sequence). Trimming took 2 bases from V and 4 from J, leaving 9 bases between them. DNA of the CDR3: TGTGCCAGCAGCTTAGGAGACAGCTATGGCTACACCTTC. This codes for CASSLGDSYGYTF.

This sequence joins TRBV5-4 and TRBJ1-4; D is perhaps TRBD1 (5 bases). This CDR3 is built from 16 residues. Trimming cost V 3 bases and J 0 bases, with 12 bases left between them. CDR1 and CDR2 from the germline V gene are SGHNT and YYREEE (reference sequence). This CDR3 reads CASSSGSPATNEKLFF. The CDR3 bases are TGTGCCAGCAGCTCAGGGTCCCCTGCAACTAATGAAAAACTGTTTTTT.

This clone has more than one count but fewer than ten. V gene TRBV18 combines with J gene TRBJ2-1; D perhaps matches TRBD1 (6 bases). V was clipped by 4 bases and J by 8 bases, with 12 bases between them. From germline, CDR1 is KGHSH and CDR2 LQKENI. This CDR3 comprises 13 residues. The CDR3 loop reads CASSRRTDDEQFF. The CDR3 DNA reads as TGTGCCAGCTCACGGCGGACAGATGATGAGCAGTTCTTC.